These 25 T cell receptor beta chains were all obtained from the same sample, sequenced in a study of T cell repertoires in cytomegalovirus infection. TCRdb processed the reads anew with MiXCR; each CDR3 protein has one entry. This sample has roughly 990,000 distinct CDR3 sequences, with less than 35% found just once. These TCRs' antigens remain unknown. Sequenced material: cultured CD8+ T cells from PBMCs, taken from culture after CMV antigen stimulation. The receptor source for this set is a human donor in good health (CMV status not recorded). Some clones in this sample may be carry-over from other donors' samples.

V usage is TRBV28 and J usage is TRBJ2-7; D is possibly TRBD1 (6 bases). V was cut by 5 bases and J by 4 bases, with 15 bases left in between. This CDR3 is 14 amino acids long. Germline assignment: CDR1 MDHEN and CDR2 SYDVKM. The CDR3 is CASSRLQGLYEQYV. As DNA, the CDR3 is TGTGCCAGCAGTCGACTACAGGGCCTATACGAGCAGTACGTC.

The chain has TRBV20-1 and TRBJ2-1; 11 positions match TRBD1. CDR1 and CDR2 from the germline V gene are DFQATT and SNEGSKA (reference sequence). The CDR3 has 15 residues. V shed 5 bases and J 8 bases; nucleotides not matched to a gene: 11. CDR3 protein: CSAPPGQGAFDEQFF. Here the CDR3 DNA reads TGCAGTGCTCCCCCCGGACAGGGGGCTTTCGATGAGCAGTTCTTC.

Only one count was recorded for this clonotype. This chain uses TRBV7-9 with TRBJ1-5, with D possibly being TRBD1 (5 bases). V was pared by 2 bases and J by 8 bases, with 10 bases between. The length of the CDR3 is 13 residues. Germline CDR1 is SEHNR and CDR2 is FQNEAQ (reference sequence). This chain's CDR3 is CASSLLGVEPQHF. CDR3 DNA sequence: TGTGCCAGCAGCTTATTAGGGGTCGAGCCCCAGCATTTT.

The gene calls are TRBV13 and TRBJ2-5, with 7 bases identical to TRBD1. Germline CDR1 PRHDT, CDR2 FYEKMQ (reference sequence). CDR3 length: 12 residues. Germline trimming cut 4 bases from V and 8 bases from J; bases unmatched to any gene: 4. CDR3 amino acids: CASSSDRTTQYF. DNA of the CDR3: TGTGCCAGCAGCTCGGACAGGACTACCCAGTACTTC.

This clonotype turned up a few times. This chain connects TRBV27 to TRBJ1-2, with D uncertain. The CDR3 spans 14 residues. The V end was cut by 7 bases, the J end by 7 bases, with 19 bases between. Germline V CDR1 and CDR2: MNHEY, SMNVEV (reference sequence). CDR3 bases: TGTGCCAGCAAAGACTCGGGCCCCCGGGGTGGCTACACCTTC. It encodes CASKDSGPRGGYTF.

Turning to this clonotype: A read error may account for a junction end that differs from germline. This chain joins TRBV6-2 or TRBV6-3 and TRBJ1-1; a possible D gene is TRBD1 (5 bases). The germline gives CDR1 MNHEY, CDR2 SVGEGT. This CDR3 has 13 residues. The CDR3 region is CASSPLGWDEVFF. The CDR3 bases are TGTGCCAGCAGTCCCCTTGGTTGGGACGAAGTTTTCTTT.

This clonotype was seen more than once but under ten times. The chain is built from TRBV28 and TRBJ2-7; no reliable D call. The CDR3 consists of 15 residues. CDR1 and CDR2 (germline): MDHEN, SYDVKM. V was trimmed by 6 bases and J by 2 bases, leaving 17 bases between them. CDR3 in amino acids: CASSSPIDGPYEQYV. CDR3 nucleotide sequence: TGTGCCAGCAGCTCCCCAATAGACGGCCCCTACGAGCAGTACGTC.

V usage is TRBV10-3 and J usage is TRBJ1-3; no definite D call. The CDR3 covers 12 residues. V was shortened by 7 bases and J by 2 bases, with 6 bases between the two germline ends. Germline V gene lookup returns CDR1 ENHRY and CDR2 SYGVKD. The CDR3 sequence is CAIMTTGNTIYF. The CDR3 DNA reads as TGTGCCATCATGACAACTGGAAACACCATATATTTT.

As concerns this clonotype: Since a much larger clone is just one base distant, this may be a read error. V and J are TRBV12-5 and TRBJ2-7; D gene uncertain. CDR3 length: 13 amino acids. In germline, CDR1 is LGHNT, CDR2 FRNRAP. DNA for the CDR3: TGTGCTGGTGGCCGAAATGTGGCGTACGAGCAGTACTTC. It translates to CAGGRNVAYEQYF.

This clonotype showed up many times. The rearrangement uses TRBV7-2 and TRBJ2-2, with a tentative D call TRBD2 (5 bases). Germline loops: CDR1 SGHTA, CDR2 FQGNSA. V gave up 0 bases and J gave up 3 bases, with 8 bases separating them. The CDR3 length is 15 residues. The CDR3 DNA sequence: TGTGCCAGCAGCTTAGCCACGGGGTACACCGGGGAGCTGTTTTTT. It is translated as CASSLATGYTGELFF. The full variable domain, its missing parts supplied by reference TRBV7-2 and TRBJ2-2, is GAGVSQSPSNKVTEKGKDVELRCDPISGHTALYWYRQSLGQGLEFLIYFQGNSAPDKSGLPSDRFSAERTGGSVSTLTIQRTQQEDSAVYLCASSLATGYTGELFFGEGSRLTVL.

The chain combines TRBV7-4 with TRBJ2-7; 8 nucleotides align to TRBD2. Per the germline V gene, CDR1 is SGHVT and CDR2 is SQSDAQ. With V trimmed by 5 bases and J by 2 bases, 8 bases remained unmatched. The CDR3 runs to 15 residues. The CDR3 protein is CASSPSSGHTYEQYF. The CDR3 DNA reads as TGTGCCAGCAGCCCCTCTAGCGGGCACACCTACGAGCAGTACTTC.

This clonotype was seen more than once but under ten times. The CDR3 here is CARRVGTAVTEAFF. CDR3 nucleotides: TGTGCCAGAAGGGTGGGGACAGCGGTCACTGAAGCTTTCTTT. This chain links TRBV6-9 with TRBJ1-1, with 7 bases aligning to TRBD1. The CDR3 length is 14 residues. V shed 9 bases and J 4 bases; nucleotides not matched to a gene: 11. The germline CDR1 and CDR2 sequences are MNHGY and SVAAGI.

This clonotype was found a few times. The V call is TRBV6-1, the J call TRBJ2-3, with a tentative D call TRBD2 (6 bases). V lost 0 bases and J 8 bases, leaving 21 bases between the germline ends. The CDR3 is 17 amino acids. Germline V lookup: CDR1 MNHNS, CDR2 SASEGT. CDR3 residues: CASSEAAWGVMGGTQYF. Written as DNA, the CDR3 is TGTGCCAGCAGTGAAGCGGCGTGGGGGGTGATGGGAGGTACGCAGTATTTT.

The CDR3 region is CASSTGTENSPLHF. CDR3 coding DNA: TGTGCCAGCAGTACCGGGACGGAAAATTCACCCCTCCACTTT. The chain carries TRBV27 and TRBJ1-6; D is possibly TRBD1 (5 bases). The V gene lost 5 bases and the J gene lost 7 bases, with 12 bases spanning the gap. Germline CDR1 MNHEY, CDR2 SMNVEV (reference sequence). There are 14 residues in the CDR3.

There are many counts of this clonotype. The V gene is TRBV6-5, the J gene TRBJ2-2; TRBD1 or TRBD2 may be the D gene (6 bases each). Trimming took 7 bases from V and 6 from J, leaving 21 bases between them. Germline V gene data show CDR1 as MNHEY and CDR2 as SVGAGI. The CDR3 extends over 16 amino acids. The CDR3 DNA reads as TGTGCCAGCAAAAAATTTCGGGGGCGGCCGCCCGGGGAGCTGTTTTTT. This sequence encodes CASKKFRGRPPGELFF.

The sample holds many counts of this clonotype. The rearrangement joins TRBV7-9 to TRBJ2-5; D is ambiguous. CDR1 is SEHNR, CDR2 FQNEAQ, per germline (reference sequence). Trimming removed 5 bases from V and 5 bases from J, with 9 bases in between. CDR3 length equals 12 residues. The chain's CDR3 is CASSPERETQYF. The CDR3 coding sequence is TGTGCCAGCAGCCCCGAACGTGAGACCCAGTACTTC.

CDR3 coding DNA: TGTGCCAGCAGCTATTATACCGGGACTAGCGGGGGCGGTAGGAATGAGCAGTTCTTC. Its translation: CASSYYTGTSGGGRNEQFF. This chain uses TRBV11-2 with TRBJ2-1; TRBD2 aligns across 14 bases. CDR3 length: 19 amino acids. V lost 4 bases to trimming and J lost 7 bases; unmatched junction nucleotides: 15. Germline loops: CDR1 SGHAT, CDR2 FQNNGV.

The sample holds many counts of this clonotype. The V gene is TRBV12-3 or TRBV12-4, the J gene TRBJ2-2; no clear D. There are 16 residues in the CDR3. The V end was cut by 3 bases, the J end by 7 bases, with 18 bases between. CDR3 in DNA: TGTGCCAGCAGTTTCCGCCATCCCCAATTAGACGGGGAGCTGTTTTTT. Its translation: CASSFRHPQLDGELFF.

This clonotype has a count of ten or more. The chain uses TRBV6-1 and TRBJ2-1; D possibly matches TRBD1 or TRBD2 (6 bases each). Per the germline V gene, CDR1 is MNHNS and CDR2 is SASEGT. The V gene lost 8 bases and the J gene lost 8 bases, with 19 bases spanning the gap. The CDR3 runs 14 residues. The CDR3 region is CASVLGAGTHEQFF. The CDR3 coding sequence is TGTGCCAGCGTCCTAGGGGCGGGGACACATGAGCAGTTCTTC.

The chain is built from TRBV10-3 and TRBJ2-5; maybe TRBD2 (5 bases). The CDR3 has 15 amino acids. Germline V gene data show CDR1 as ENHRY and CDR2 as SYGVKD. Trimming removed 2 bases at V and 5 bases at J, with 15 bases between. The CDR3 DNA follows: TGTGCCATCAGTGAGGATCCCGGTCCGGGGGAGACCCAGTACTTC. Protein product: CAISEDPGPGETQYF.

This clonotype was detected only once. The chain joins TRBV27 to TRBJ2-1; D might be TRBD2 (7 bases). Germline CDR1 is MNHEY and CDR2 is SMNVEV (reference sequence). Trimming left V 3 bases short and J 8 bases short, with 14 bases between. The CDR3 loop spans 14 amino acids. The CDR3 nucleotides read TGTGCCAGCAGTTTCCGGGGGGCCCGGTATGAGCAGTTCTTC. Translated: CASSFRGARYEQFF.

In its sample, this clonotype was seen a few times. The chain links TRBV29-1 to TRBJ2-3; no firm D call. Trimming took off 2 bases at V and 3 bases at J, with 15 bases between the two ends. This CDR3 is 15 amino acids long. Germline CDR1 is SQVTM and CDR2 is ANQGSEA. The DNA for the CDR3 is TGCAGCGTTGAATCTTGGTTGGACCTGACAGATACGCAGTATTTT. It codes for CSVESWLDLTDTQYF.

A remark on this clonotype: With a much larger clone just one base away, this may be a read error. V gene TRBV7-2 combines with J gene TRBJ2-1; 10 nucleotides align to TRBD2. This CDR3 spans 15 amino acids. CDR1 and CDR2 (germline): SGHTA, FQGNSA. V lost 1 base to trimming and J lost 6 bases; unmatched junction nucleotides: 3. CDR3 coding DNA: TGTGCCAGCAGCTTAGGTCAGCGGGGGGGCAATGAGCAGTTCTTC. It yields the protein CASSLGQRGGNEQFF. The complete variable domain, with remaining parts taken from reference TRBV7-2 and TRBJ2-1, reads GAGVSQSPSNKVTEKGKDVELRCDPISGHTALYWYRQSLGQGLEFLIYFQGNSAPDKSGLPSDRFSAERTGGSVSTLTIQRTQQEDSAVYLCASSLGQRGGNEQFFGPGTRLTVL.

The CDR3 is CASSQMDGTGELFF. CDR3 coding DNA: TGTGCCAGCAGCCAAATGGACGGCACCGGGGAGCTGTTTTTT. This chain connects TRBV9 to TRBJ2-2; D gene ambiguous. V dropped 4 bases and J dropped 4 bases, with 11 bases sitting between them. The germline V gene has CDR1 SGDLS and CDR2 YYNGEE. This CDR3 is built from 14 residues.

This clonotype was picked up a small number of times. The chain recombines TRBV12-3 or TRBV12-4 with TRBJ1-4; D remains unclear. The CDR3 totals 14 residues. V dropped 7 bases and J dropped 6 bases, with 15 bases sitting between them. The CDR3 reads CASTPGRRDEKLFF. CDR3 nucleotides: TGTGCCAGCACCCCCGGGCGGCGGGATGAAAAACTGTTTTTT.